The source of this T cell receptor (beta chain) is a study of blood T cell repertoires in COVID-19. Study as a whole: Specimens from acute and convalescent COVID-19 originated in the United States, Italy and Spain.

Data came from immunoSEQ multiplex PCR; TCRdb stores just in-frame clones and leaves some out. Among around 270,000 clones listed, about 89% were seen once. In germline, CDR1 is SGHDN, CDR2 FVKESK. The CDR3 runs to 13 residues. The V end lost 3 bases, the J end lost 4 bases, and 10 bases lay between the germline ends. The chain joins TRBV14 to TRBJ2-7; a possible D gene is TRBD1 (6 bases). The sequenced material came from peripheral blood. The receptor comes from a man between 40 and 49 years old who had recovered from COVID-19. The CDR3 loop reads CASSHRQGYEQYF. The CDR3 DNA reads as TGTGCCAGCAGCCACCGTCAGGGGTACGAGCAGTACTTC.